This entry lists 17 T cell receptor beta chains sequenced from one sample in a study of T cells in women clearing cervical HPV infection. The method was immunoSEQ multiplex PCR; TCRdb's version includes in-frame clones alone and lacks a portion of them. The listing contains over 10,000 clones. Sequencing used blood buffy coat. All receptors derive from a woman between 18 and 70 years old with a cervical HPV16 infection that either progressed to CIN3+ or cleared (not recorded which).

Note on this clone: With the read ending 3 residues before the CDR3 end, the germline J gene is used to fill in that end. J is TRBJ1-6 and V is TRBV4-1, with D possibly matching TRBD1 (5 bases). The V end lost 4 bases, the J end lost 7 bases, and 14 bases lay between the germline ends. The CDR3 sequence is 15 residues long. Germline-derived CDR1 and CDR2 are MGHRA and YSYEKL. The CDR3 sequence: CASSRTGTENSPLHF. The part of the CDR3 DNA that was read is TGCGCCAGCAGCCGAACCGGGACTGAGAATTCACCC.

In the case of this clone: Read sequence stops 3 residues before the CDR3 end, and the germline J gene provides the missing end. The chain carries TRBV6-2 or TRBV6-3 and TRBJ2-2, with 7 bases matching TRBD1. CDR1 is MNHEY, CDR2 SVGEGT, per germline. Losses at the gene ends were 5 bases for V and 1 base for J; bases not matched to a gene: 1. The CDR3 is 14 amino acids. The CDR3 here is CASSRDRNTGELFF. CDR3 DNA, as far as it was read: TGTGCCAGCAGTCGGGACAGGAACACCGGGGAG.

CDR3 residues: CASSLPQGYEQYF. Incomplete CDR3 DNA: TGCGCCAGCAGCTTGCCACAGGGCTACGAG. The chain is built from TRBV5-1 and TRBJ2-7; possibly TRBD1 for D (6 bases). The read ends 3 residues early relative to the CDR3; the germline J gene fills the gap. V gave up 1 base and J gave up 3 bases, with 8 bases separating them. Germline V lookup: CDR1 SGHRS, CDR2 YFSETQ. This CDR3 is built from 13 residues.

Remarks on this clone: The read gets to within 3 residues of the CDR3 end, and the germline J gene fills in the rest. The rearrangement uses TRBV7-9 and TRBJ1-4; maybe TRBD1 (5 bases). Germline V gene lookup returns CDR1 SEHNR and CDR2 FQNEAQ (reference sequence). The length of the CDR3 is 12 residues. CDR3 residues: CASSLDTSPLFF. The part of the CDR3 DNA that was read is TGTGCCAGCAGCTTGGACACCTCACCA.

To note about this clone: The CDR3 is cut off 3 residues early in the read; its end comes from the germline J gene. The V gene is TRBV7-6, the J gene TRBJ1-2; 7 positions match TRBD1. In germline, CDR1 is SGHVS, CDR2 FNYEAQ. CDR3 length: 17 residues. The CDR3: CASSLGKWGTAYNDYTF. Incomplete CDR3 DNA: TGTGCCAGCAGCTTAGGAAAGTGGGGGACAGCGTACAATGAC.

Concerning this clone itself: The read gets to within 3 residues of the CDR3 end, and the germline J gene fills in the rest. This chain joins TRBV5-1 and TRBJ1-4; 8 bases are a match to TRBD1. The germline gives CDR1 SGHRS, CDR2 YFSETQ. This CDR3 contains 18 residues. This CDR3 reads CASSQNGQGPSGANVLFF. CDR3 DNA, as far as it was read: TGCGCCAGCAGCCAAAATGGACAGGGCCCTTCTGGGGCCAACGTA.

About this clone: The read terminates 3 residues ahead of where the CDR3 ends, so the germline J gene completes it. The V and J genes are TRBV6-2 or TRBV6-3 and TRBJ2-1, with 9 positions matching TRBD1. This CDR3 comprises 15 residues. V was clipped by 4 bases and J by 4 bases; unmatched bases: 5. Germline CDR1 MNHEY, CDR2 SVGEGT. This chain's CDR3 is CASSSRQGVYNEQFF. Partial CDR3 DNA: TGTGCCAGCAGTTCTCGACAGGGGGTGTACAATGAG.

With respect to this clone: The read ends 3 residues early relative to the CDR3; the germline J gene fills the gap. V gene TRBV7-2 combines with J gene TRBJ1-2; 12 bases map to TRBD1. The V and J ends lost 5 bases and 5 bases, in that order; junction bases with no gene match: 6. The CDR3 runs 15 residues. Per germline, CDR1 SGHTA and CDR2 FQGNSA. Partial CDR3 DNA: TGTGCCAGCAGCCCGGGACAGGGGGCATCTTATGGC. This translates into CASSPGQGASYG. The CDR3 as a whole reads CASSPGQGASYGYTF.

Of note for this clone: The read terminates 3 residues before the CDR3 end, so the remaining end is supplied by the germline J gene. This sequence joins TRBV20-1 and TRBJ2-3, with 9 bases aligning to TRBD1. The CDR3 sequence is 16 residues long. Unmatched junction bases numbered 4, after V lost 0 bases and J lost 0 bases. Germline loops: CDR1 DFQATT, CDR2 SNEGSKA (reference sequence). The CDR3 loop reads CSARDPGQGSTDTQYF. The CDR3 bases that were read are TGCAGTGCTAGAGATCCGGGACAGGGAAGCACAGATACG.

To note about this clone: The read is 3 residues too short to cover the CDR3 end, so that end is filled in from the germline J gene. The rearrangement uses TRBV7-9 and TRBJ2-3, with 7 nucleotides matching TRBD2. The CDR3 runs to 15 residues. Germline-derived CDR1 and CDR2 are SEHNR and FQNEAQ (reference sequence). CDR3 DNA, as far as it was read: TGTGCCAGCAGCCCCCCGGGACTATCCGGGGAGACG. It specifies CASSPPGLSGET. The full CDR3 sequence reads CASSPPGLSGETQYF.

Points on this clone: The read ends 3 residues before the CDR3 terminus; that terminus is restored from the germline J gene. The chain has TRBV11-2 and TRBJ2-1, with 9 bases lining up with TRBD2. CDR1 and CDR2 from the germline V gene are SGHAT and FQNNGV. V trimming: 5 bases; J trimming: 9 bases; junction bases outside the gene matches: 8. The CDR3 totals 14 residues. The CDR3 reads CASSAGGDGGEQFF. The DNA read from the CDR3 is TGTGCCAGCAGCGCGGGAGGGGACGGGGGTGAG. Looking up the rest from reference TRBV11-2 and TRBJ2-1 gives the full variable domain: EAGVAQSPRYKIIEKRQSVAFWCNPISGHATLYWYQQILGQGPKLLIQFQNNGVVDDSQLPKDRFSAERLKGVDSTLKIQPAKLEDSAVYLCASSAGGDGGEQFFGPGTRLTVL.

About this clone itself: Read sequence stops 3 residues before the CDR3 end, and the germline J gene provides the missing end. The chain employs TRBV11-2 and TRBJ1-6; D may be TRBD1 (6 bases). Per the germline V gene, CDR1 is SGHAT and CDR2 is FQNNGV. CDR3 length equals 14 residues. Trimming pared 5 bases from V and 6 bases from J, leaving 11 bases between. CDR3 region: CASSPQGTNSPLHF. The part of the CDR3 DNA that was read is TGTGCCAGCAGCCCACAGGGAACTAATTCACCC.

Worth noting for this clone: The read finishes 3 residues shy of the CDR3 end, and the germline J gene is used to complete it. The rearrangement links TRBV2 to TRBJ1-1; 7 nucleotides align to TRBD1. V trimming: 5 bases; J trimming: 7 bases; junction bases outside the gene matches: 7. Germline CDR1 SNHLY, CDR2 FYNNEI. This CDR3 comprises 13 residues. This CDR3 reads CASSRRGQGEAFF. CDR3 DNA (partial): TGTGCCAGCAGTCGTAGGGGGCAGGGTGAA.

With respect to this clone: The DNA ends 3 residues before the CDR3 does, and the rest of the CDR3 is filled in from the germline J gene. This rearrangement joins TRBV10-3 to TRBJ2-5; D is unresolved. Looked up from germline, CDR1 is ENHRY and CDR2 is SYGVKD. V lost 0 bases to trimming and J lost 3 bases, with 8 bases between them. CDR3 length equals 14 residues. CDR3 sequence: CAISESMAEETQYF. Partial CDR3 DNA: TGTGCCATCAGTGAGTCGATGGCCGAAGAGACC.

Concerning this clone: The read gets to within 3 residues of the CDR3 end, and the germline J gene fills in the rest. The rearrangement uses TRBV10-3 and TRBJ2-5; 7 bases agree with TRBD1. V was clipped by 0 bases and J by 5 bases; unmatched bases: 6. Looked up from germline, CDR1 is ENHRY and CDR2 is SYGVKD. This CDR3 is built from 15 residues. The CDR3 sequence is CAISESIGGQETQYF. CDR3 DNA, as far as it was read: TGTGCCATCAGTGAGTCGATAGGGGGCCAGGAGACC.

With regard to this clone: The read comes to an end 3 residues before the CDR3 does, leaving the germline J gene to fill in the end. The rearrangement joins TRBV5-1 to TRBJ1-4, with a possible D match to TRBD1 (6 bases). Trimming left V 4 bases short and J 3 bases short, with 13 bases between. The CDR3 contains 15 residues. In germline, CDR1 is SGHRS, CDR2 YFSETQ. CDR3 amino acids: CASSDVQGSNEKLFF. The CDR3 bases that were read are TGCGCCAGCAGCGACGTACAGGGCTCTAATGAAAAA.

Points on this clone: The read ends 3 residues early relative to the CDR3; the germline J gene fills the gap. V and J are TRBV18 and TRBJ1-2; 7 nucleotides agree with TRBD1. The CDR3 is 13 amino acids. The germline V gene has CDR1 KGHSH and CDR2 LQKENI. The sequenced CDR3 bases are TGTGCCAGCTCACAGGGGGCGGGAGATACC. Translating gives CASSQGAGDT. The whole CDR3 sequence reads CASSQGAGDTYTF.